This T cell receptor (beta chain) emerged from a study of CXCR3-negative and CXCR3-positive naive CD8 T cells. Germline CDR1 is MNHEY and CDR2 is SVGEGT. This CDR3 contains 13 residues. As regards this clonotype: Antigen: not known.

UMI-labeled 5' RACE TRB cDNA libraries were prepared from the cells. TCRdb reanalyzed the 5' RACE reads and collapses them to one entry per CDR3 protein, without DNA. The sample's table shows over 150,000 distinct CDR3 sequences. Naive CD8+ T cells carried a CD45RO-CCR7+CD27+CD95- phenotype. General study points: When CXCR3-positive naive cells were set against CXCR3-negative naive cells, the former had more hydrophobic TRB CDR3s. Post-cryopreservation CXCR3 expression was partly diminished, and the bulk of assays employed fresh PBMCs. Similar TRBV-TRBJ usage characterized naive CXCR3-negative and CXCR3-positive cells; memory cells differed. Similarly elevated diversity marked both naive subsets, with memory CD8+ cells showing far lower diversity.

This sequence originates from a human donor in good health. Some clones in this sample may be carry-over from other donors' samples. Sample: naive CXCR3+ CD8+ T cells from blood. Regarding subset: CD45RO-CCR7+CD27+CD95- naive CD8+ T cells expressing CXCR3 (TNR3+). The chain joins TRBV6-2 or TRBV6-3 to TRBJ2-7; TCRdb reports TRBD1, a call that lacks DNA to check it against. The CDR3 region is CASSLDRNYEQYF.